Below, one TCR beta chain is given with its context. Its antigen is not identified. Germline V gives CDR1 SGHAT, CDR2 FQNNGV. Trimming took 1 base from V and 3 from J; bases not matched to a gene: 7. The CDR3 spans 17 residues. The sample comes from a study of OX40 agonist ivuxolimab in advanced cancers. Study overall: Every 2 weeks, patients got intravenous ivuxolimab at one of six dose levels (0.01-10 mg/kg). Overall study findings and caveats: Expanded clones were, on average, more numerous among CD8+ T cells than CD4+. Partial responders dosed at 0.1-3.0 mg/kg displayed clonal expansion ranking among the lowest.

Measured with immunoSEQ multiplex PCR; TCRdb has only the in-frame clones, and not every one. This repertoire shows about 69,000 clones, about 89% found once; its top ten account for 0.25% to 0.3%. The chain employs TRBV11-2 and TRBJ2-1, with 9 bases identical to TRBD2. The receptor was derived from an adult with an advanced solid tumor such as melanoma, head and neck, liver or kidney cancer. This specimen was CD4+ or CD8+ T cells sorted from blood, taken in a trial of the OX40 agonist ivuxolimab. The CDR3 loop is CASSLVPAGGFYNEQFF. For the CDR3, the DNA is TGTGCCAGCAGCTTAGTGCCAGCGGGAGGATTCTACAATGAGCAGTTCTTC.